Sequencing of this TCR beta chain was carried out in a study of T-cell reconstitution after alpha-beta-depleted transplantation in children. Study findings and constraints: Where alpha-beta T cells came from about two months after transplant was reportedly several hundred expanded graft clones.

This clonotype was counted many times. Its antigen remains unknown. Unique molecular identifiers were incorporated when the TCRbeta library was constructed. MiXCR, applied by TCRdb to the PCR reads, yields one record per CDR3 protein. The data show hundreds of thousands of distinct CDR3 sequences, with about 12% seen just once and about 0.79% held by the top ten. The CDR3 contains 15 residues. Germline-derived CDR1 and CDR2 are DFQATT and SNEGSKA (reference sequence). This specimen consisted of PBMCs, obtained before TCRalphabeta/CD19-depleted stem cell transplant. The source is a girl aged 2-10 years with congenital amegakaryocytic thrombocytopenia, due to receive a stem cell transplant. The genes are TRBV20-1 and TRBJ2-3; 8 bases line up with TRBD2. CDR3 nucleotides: TGCAGCGCCTTCGGGATTAGCGGGGGCACAGATACGCAGTATTTT. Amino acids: CSAFGISGGTDTQYF.